The 4 T cell receptor beta chains reported below all come from one sample, sequenced in a study of beta chain features in type 1 diabetes. All of the isolated RNA was reverse transcribed, so expressed TCRB transcripts were sequenced. TCRdb's table, derived via immunoSEQ multiplex PCR, lists solely in-frame clones and lacks some. The sample records a few hundred thousand clones, 27% being singletons. Sequenced: central memory CD4+ T cells from blood. The source of these receptors is a man aged 30-40 years in good health.

The table lists this clone with a few counts. This chain links TRBV29-1 with TRBJ2-2; weak D call: TRBD1 (6 bases). V was cut by 4 bases and J by 4 bases, with 16 bases left in between. The CDR3 runs to 15 residues. Germline values: CDR1 SQVTM, CDR2 ANQGSEA. Here the CDR3 reads CSVVTGIVGTGELFF. The CDR3, as DNA: TGCAGCGTTGTAACAGGGATAGTGGGCACCGGGGAGCTGTTTTTT.

The CDR3: CASSSVRSRHGYTF. DNA of the CDR3: TGCGCCAGCAGCTCCGTGAGGAGTAGACATGGCTACACCTTC. The rearrangement links TRBV5-1 to TRBJ1-2, with D hard to call. The length of the CDR3 is 14 residues. CDR1 SGHRS and CDR2 YFSETQ come from the germline V gene. V lost 3 bases and J lost 6, with 15 bases in between.

This clone has a handful of counts. This chain uses TRBV5-5 with TRBJ2-1; D is possibly TRBD2 (6 bases). Germline CDR1 is SGHKS and CDR2 is YYEKEE (reference sequence). This CDR3 has 13 amino acids. The V end was cut by 4 bases, the J end by 4 bases, with 9 bases between. The CDR3 nucleotides are TGTGCCAGCAGCGCCGGGAGTTACAATGAGCAGTTCTTC. Translated, it gives CASSAGSYNEQFF.

This clone occurred many times. V and J are TRBV14 and TRBJ1-1; D not resolved. CDR3 length: 13 amino acids. Germline V gene data show CDR1 as SGHDN and CDR2 as FVKESK. V was clipped by 0 bases and J by 6 bases, with 8 bases between them. The DNA for the CDR3 is TGTGCCAGCAGCCAAGATCTGGGATCTGAAGCTTTCTTT. Its protein is CASSQDLGSEAFF.